Each of the 19 T cell receptor beta chains below was sequenced from the same sample in a study of OX40 agonist ivuxolimab in advanced cancers. Repertoires were generated with immunoSEQ multiplex PCR, while TCRdb's copy carries only in-frame clones and drops some. The table lists over 5,500 clones, about 85% of them singletons. Sequenced here: CD4+ or CD8+ T cells sorted from blood, sampled in a trial of the OX40 agonist ivuxolimab. These TCRs come from an adult with an advanced solid tumor such as melanoma, head and neck, liver or kidney cancer.

The chain joins TRBV27 to TRBJ1-5; D may be TRBD1 (5 bases). CDR3 length: 16 amino acids. Trimming left V 3 bases short and J 5 bases short, with 17 bases between. CDR1 MNHEY and CDR2 SMNVEV come from the germline V gene (reference sequence). In nucleotides, the CDR3 is TGTGCCAGCAGTTTCCCCCCCCCGGGGGTTGATCAGCCCCAGCATTTT. As protein: CASSFPPPGVDQPQHF.

The rearrangement uses TRBV7-9 and TRBJ2-5, with 8 bases aligning to TRBD1. Germline V gene data show CDR1 as SEHNR and CDR2 as FQNEAQ (reference sequence). Trimming at V came to 2 bases and at J to 1 base, leaving 3 bases not matched to a gene. This CDR3 comprises 15 residues. As DNA, the CDR3 is TGTGCCAGCAGCTTATTGGGACAGGCCCAAGAGACCCAGTACTTC. Translated, it gives CASSLLGQAQETQYF.

The rearrangement joins TRBV27 to TRBJ2-7; 7 positions agree with TRBD1. CDR3 length: 12 amino acids. Germline CDR1 and CDR2: MNHEY and SMNVEV (reference sequence). J lost 6 bases, V lost 3 bases, and 2 bases had no gene match. The CDR3 loop is CASSLTGFEQYF. DNA of the CDR3: TGTGCCAGCAGTTTGACAGGGTTCGAGCAGTACTTC.

This clone was recorded a few times. The V gene is TRBV7-9, the J gene TRBJ2-7; no definite D call. V gave up 8 bases and J gave up 0 bases, with 11 bases separating them. CDR1 and CDR2 (germline): SEHNR, FQNEAQ (reference sequence). This CDR3 spans 13 amino acids. CDR3 protein: CASGSLSSYEQYF. The CDR3 nucleotides are TGTGCCAGCGGATCTCTGAGCTCCTACGAGCAGTACTTC.

This chain joins TRBV29-1 and TRBJ2-1; D is possibly TRBD1 (6 bases). CDR3 length equals 12 residues. Trimming stripped 3 bases from V and 4 bases from J, with 7 bases between. Germline CDR1 and CDR2: SQVTM and ANQGSEA. CDR3 amino acids: CSVEGAYNEQFF. CDR3 coding DNA: TGCAGCGTTGAGGGGGCTTACAATGAGCAGTTCTTC.

A few counts support this clone. This chain uses TRBV5-6 with TRBJ1-1; TRBD1 is a possible D gene (5 bases). Trimming cost V 4 bases and J 6 bases, with 10 bases left between them. There are 12 residues in the CDR3. CDR1 and CDR2 (germline): SGHDT, YYEEEE. The CDR3 DNA follows: TGTGCCAGCAGCCGGGACTCACCTGAAGCTTTCTTT. Translating it yields CASSRDSPEAFF.

The chain couples TRBV27 to TRBJ2-1; the D gene is possibly TRBD1 (5 bases). From germline, CDR1 is MNHEY and CDR2 SMNVEV (reference sequence). CDR3 length equals 14 residues. Trimming took off 4 bases at V and 3 bases at J, with 10 bases between the two ends. CDR3 protein: CASSYGHLYNEQFF. CDR3 nucleotides: TGTGCCAGCAGTTATGGACATCTCTACAATGAGCAGTTCTTC.

The chain combines TRBV19 with TRBJ1-3; D ambiguous. This CDR3 spans 16 amino acids. V was shortened by 3 bases and J by 0 bases, with 12 bases between the two germline ends. The germline CDR1 and CDR2 sequences are LNHDA and SQIVND (reference sequence). The CDR3 sequence is CASSIGRPSSGNTIYF. The CDR3 DNA follows: TGTGCCAGTAGTATTGGCCGCCCGAGCTCTGGAAACACCATATATTTT.

V usage is TRBV28 and J usage is TRBJ1-5, with TRBD1 as a possible D gene (6 bases). Trimming took off 6 bases at V and 1 base at J, with 16 bases between the two ends. Germline V gives CDR1 MDHEN, CDR2 SYDVKM. This CDR3 region has 16 residues. In DNA form, the CDR3 reads TGTGCCAGCAGCTCACCCAGACAGGCGAGCAATCAGCCCCAGCATTTT. This encodes CASSSPRQASNQPQHF.

The genes are TRBV9 and TRBJ2-1, with D tentatively TRBD1 (6 bases). Germline CDR1 SGDLS, CDR2 YYNGEE. This CDR3 comprises 16 residues. V gave up 4 bases and J gave up 2 bases, with 16 bases separating them. The CDR3 nucleotides read TGTGCCAGCAGCATAGGGACACGCGGTACCTACAATGAGCAGTTCTTC. Protein sequence: CASSIGTRGTYNEQFF.

This clone was counted a few times. The chain links TRBV7-9 to TRBJ2-7, with TRBD1 matching over 7 bases. Germline CDR1 SEHNR, CDR2 FQNEAQ (reference sequence). The CDR3 extends over 14 amino acids. V was clipped by 4 bases and J by 3 bases; unmatched bases: 6. CDR3 in DNA: TGTGCCAGCAGCTCACAAGGGGGCAACTACGAGCAGTACTTC. This gives the protein CASSSQGGNYEQYF.

This sequence joins TRBV6-6 and TRBJ1-5; TRBD1 might be the D (5 bases). V shed 1 base and J shed 1 base, with 8 bases lying between them. The CDR3 spans 15 residues. Per germline, CDR1 MNHNY and CDR2 SVGAGI (reference sequence). CDR3 protein: CASSYLRGSNQPQHF. CDR3 bases: TGTGCCAGCAGTTACTTGAGGGGAAGCAATCAGCCCCAGCATTTT.

This rearrangement joins TRBV27 to TRBJ1-1; perhaps TRBD1 as D (5 bases). The CDR3 length is 14 residues. CDR1 is MNHEY, CDR2 SMNVEV, per germline (reference sequence). Deletions cut 6 bases from V and 2 bases from J, with 13 bases between. The CDR3 loop reads CASSHRQSNTEAFF. CDR3 nucleotides: TGTGCCAGCAGCCACCGACAGAGCAACACTGAAGCTTTCTTT.

This clone was seen more than once but under ten times. V is TRBV6-1 and J is TRBJ2-5; D perhaps matches TRBD1 (6 bases). The ends were cut back, 8 bases at V and 5 bases at J, with 12 bases in the middle. CDR1 is MNHNS, CDR2 SASEGT, per germline. CDR3 length: 12 residues. CDR3 bases: TGTGCCAGCCGAGGGACATGGGAGACCCAGTACTTC. This sequence encodes CASRGTWETQYF.

This chain links TRBV7-9 with TRBJ2-1; possible D gene TRBD1, 8 bases. V gave up 5 bases and J gave up 2 bases, with 19 bases separating them. This CDR3 has 17 amino acids. Germline values: CDR1 SEHNR, CDR2 FQNEAQ (reference sequence). The CDR3 DNA reads as TGTGCCAGCAGCCCTAGACAGGGGAGGGTAACCTACAATGAGCAGTTCTTC. Protein product: CASSPRQGRVTYNEQFF. The full variable domain, its missing parts supplied by reference TRBV7-9 and TRBJ2-1, is DTGVSQNPRHKITKRGQNVTFRCDPISEHNRLYWYRQTLGQGPEFLTYFQNEAQLEKSRLLSDRFSAERPKGSFSTLEIQRTEQGDSAMYLCASSPRQGRVTYNEQFFGPGTRLTVL.

The CDR3 sequence is CASSSGTPTQYF. DNA of the CDR3: TGTGCCAGCAGTTCCGGGACGCCGACCCAGTACTTC. The chain joins TRBV5-4 to TRBJ2-5, with D perhaps assigned TRBD1 or TRBD2 (5 bases each). Germline V lookup: CDR1 SGHNT, CDR2 YYREEE (reference sequence). The CDR3 totals 12 residues. V was pared by 5 bases and J by 7 bases, with 12 bases between.

This chain joins TRBV15 and TRBJ2-1; D remains ambiguous. V was shortened by 0 bases and J by 5 bases, with 14 bases between the two germline ends. The CDR3 consists of 16 residues. Germline V gene sequence: CDR1 LNHNV, CDR2 YYDKDF (reference sequence). The CDR3 here is CATSRDQATFNNEQFF. The CDR3 DNA reads as TGTGCCACCAGCAGAGATCAGGCGACCTTTAACAATGAGCAGTTCTTC.

V gene TRBV28 combines with J gene TRBJ1-2, with TRBD1 as a possible D gene (5 bases). Germline CDR1 and CDR2: MDHEN and SYDVKM. V was cut by 4 bases and J by 4 bases, with 10 bases left in between. The CDR3 covers 13 residues. The CDR3 here is CASSYRDFYGYTF. In DNA, the CDR3 is TGTGCCAGCAGTTACCGGGACTTCTATGGCTACACCTTC.

The rearrangement uses TRBV27 and TRBJ1-1, with a tentative D call TRBD1 (5 bases). Germline V gene lookup returns CDR1 MNHEY and CDR2 SMNVEV (reference sequence). There are 15 residues in the CDR3. V lost 5 bases and J 0 bases, leaving 13 bases between the germline ends. The CDR3 region has the DNA TGTGCCAGCAGTCCCACTGTAGGGGTGAACACTGAAGCTTTCTTT. It encodes CASSPTVGVNTEAFF.